This TCR beta chain was captured in a study of blood T cell repertoires in COVID-19. Turning to the study itself: COVID-19 samples collected from the United States, Italy and Spain covered acute and convalescent phases.

The CDR3 runs to 15 residues. The germline V gene has CDR1 SGHAT and CDR2 FQNNGV. J gave up 6 bases and V 5 bases, and 8 bases lay outside the gene matches. This clone was recorded a few times. Profiled with immunoSEQ multiplex PCR; TCRdb holds only in-frame clones, not every one. The repertoire has some 55,000 clones, 65% to 80% of them found once; the top ten carry 35% to 55%. The chain couples TRBV11-2 to TRBJ2-1; TRBD2 aligns across 9 bases. The specimen sequenced was peripheral blood. The source of this sequence is a man between 65 and 85 years old with active or convalescent COVID-19. The CDR3: CASSALAGVGNEQFF. The CDR3 DNA is TGTGCCAGCAGCGCCTTAGCGGGAGTCGGCAATGAGCAGTTCTTC.